Listed here are 16 T cell receptor beta chains from one sample, sequenced in a study of blood T cell repertoires in COVID-19. Method: immunoSEQ multiplex PCR; TCRdb's copy keeps in-frame clones and lacks some. The sample has under 250,000 clones, about four fifths seen once. The sample comprised peripheral blood. These receptors originate from a man aged 35 to 55 with active or convalescent COVID-19.

This sequence joins TRBV2 and TRBJ2-7; D might be TRBD2 (5 bases). Trimming removed 6 bases from V and 3 bases from J, with 12 bases in between. Germline V gene lookup returns CDR1 SNHLY and CDR2 FYNNEI. The CDR3 extends over 13 amino acids. The CDR3 coding sequence is TGTGCCAGCAGCATTGGACTGATCTACGAGCAGTACTTC. As protein: CASSIGLIYEQYF.

This clone was detected only once. The chain employs TRBV4-3 and TRBJ2-1; possibly TRBD2 for D (6 bases). With 0 bases removed from V and 4 bases from J, the gap between germline ends came to 13 bases. CDR1 is LGHNA, CDR2 YSLEER, per germline. The length of the CDR3 is 16 residues. In DNA form, the CDR3 reads TGCGCCAGCAGCCAAGAATCGTTTAGCGGATACAATGAGCAGTTCTTC. Its protein product is CASSQESFSGYNEQFF.

CDR3 bases: TGTGCCTGGTCCCCCGGGCGGACGGACATGAGGAACACTGAAGCTTTCTTT. Protein: CAWSPGRTDMRNTEAFF. The chain recombines TRBV30 with TRBJ1-1; possibly TRBD1 for D (5 bases). With 5 bases removed from V and 1 base from J, the gap between germline ends came to 23 bases. Per germline, CDR1 GTSNPN and CDR2 SVGIG (reference sequence). The CDR3 is 17 residues long.

The V call is TRBV20-1, the J call TRBJ2-1, with 12 bases identical to TRBD2. J gave up 9 bases and V 3 bases, and 6 bases lay outside the gene matches. This CDR3 spans 14 amino acids. Germline V gene lookup returns CDR1 DFQATT and CDR2 SNEGSKA (reference sequence). CDR3 protein: CSASSGLAGFEQFF. CDR3 coding DNA: TGCAGTGCTAGTTCCGGACTAGCGGGATTTGAGCAGTTCTTC.

This clone was seen only once. The J gene is TRBJ1-2, the V gene TRBV30; 8 nucleotides line up with TRBD1. The CDR3 totals 11 residues. Germline-derived CDR1 and CDR2 are GTSNPN and SVGIG (reference sequence). The V gene end was trimmed by 5 bases and the J gene end by 4 bases; junction bases not matched to a gene: 0. The DNA for the CDR3 is TGTGCCTGGGACAGGGGCTATGGCTACACCTTC. Its translation: CAWDRGYGYTF.

V usage is TRBV27 and J usage is TRBJ2-3, with TRBD2 matching 7 bases. CDR3 length: 15 amino acids. V shed 3 bases, J shed 3 bases, and the junction held 6 bases outside the gene matches. The V gene's germline CDR1 is MNHEY and CDR2 SMNVEV (reference sequence). The CDR3 DNA reads TGTGCCAGCAGTTTCCAGCGGGGAGGAACAGATACGCAGTATTTT. It translates to CASSFQRGGTDTQYF.

The V and J genes are TRBV30 and TRBJ1-5, with D hard to call. The CDR3 contains 13 residues. Trimming cost V 1 base and J 4 bases, with 8 bases left between them. Germline loops: CDR1 GTSNPN, CDR2 SVGIG (reference sequence). This CDR3 is CAWSDGSNQPQHF. Written as DNA, the CDR3 is TGTGCCTGGAGTGATGGCAGTAATCAGCCCCAGCATTTT. The full variable domain, in which reference TRBV30 and TRBJ1-5 provide the parts outside the CDR3, is SQTIHQWPATLVQPVGSPLSLECTVEGTSNPNLYWYRQAAGRGLQLLFYSVGIGQISSEVPQNLSASRPQDRQFILSSKKLLLSDSGFYLCAWSDGSNQPQHFGDGTRLSIL.

This sequence joins TRBV30 and TRBJ1-6; unclear D gene. Trimming pared 3 bases from V and 6 bases from J, leaving 12 bases between. The CDR3 has 14 amino acids. Germline V gives CDR1 GTSNPN, CDR2 SVGIG (reference sequence). This CDR3 is CAWSIVEINSPLHF. Here the CDR3 DNA reads TGTGCCTGGAGCATTGTAGAGATTAATTCACCCCTCCACTTT. Supplemented by reference TRBV30 and TRBJ1-6, the full variable domain reads SQTIHQWPATLVQPVGSPLSLECTVEGTSNPNLYWYRQAAGRGLQLLFYSVGIGQISSEVPQNLSASRPQDRQFILSSKKLLLSDSGFYLCAWSIVEINSPLHFGNGTRLTVT.

V gene TRBV20-1 combines with J gene TRBJ2-1; TRBD1 might be the D (6 bases). Trimming removed 4 bases from V and 8 bases from J, with 9 bases in between. Germline CDR1 is DFQATT and CDR2 is SNEGSKA (reference sequence). The CDR3 is 11 residues long. The DNA of the CDR3 is TGCAGTGCTACAGACAGGTATGAGCAGTTCTTC. This encodes CSATDRYEQFF.

The rearrangement uses TRBV6-5 and TRBJ2-2, with a weak D call TRBD1 (6 bases). The germline V and J ends were trimmed by 3 bases and 4 bases, with 12 bases remaining between them. Germline CDR1 is MNHEY and CDR2 is SVGAGI. CDR3 size: 15 residues. The CDR3 spells CASSYQGSGTGELFF. As DNA, the CDR3 is TGTGCCAGCAGTTATCAGGGGTCGGGCACCGGGGAGCTGTTTTTT.

The rearrangement joins TRBV10-3 to TRBJ1-1, with 11 nucleotides matching TRBD1. V trimming: 6 bases; J trimming: 1 base; junction bases outside the gene matches: 7. This CDR3 is 16 amino acids long. Germline CDR1 ENHRY, CDR2 SYGVKD. As DNA, the CDR3 is TGTGCCATCAGAGGGACAGGGGGGTTGGCGAACACTGAAGCTTTCTTT. Translation: CAIRGTGGLANTEAFF.

The rearrangement links TRBV24-1 to TRBJ1-2; 7 bases are a match to TRBD1. This CDR3 contains 13 residues. V was clipped by 3 bases and J by 5 bases; unmatched bases: 2. The germline gives CDR1 KGHDR, CDR2 SFDVKD. The chain's CDR3 is CATSDMTGYGYTF. The CDR3 nucleotides read TGTGCCACCAGTGATATGACAGGGTATGGCTACACCTTC.

J is TRBJ1-1 and V is TRBV7-6; no definite D call. V was clipped by 1 base and J by 4 bases, with 4 bases between them. This CDR3 region has 12 residues. Germline values: CDR1 SGHVS, CDR2 FNYEAQ. CDR3 sequence reads: CASSLDSTEAFF. CDR3 DNA sequence: TGTGCCAGCAGCTTAGACAGCACTGAAGCTTTCTTT.

The rearrangement links TRBV5-1 to TRBJ2-1; a weak D match, TRBD2 (6 bases). V was clipped by 1 base and J by 0 bases, with 11 bases between them. The CDR3 extends over 16 amino acids. Germline CDR1 and CDR2: SGHRS and YFSETQ. CDR3: CASSLTRESSYNEQFF. The CDR3 bases are TGCGCCAGCAGCTTGACTCGGGAGAGCTCCTACAATGAGCAGTTCTTC.

This clone was seen a single time. The V call is TRBV29-1, the J call TRBJ1-2, with 9 bases aligning to TRBD1. J was trimmed by 4 bases and V by 4 bases; bases with no gene match: 7. Looked up from germline, CDR1 is SQVTM and CDR2 is ANQGSEA. The CDR3 totals 14 residues. The CDR3 DNA sequence: TGCAGCGTTGCCGGGACAGGGATCATCTATGGCTACACCTTC. It is translated as CSVAGTGIIYGYTF.

The chain uses TRBV9 and TRBJ2-5; the D is unclear. This CDR3 has 13 amino acids. In germline, CDR1 is SGDLS, CDR2 YYNGEE. Trimming left V 4 bases short and J 5 bases short, with 12 bases between. CDR3 amino acids: CASSPLTLETQYF. CDR3 DNA: TGTGCCAGCAGCCCTCTTACTTTGGAGACCCAGTACTTC. The full variable domain, in which reference TRBV9 and TRBJ2-5 provide the parts outside the CDR3, is DSGVTQTPKHLITATGQRVTLRCSPRSGDLSVYWYQQSLDQGLQFLIQYYNGEERAKGNILERFSAQQFPDLHSELNLSSLELGDSALYFCASSPLTLETQYFGPGTRLLVL.